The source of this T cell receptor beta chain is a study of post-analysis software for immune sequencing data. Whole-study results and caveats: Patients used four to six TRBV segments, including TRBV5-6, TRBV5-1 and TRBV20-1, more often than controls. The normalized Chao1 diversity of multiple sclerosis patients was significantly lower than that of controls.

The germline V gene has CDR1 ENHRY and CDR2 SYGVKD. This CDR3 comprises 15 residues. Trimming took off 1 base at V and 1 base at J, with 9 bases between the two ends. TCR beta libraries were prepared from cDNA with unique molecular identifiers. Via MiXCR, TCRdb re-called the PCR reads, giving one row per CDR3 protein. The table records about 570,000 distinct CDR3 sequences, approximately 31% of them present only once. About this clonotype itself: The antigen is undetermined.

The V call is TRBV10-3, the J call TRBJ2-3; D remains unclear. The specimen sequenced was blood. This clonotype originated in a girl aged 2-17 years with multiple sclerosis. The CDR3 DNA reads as TGTGCCATCAGTGAGTTCTCAGGAGGCACAGATACGCAGTATTTT. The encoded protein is CAISEFSGGTDTQYF.